This T cell receptor (beta chain) was retrieved from a study of shared clonotypes between healthy human individuals. Findings and limits, study-wide: Blood alone was sampled, and tissue repertoires likely differ.

With 5 bases removed from V and 7 bases from J, the gap between germline ends came to 12 bases. CDR3 length: 13 amino acids. Germline CDR1 SGHTA, CDR2 FQGTGA. Of note for this clone: Its target is not known.

DNA at 200 ng, about 30,000 T cell genomes, went into sorted-subset replicate PCRs. Method: immunoSEQ multiplex PCR; TCRdb's copy keeps in-frame clones and lacks some. The sample yields around 1,100,000 clones, approximately 80% seen once. The chain has TRBV7-3 and TRBJ2-1; possibly TRBD2 for D (6 bases). Input material: memory CD4+ T cells from PBMCs. As to subset: CD45RA-negative fraction. This receptor was taken from a man in his late teens or twenties in good health. Some clones in this sample may be carry-over from other donors' samples. Here the CDR3 reads CASSPTRGNEQFF. As DNA, the CDR3 is TGTGCCAGCAGCCCGACCCGGGGGAATGAGCAGTTCTTC.